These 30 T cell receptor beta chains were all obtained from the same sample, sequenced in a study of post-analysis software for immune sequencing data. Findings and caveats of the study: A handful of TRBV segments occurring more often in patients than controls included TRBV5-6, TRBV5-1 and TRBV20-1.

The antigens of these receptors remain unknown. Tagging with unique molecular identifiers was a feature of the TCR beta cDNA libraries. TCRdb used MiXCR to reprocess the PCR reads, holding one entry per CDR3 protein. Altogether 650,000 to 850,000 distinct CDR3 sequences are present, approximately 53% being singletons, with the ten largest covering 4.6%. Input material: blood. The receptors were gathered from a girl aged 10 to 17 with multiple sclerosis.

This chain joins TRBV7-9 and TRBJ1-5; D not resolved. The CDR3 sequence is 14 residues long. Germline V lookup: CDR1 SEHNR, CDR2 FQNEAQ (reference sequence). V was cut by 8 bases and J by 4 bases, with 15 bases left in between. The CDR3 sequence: CASGITGENQPQHF. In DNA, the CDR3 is TGTGCCAGCGGTATAACTGGGGAGAATCAGCCCCAGCATTTT.

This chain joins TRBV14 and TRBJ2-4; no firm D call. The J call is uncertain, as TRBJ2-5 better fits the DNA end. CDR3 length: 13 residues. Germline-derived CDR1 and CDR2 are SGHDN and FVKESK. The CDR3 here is CASSPDLIETQYF. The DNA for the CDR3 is TGTGCCAGCAGCCCCGACTTGATAGAGACCCAGTACTTC.

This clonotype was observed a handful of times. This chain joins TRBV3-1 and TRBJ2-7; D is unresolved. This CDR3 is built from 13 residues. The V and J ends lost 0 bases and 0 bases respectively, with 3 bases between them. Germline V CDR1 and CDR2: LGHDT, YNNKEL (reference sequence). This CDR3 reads CASSQENSYEQYF. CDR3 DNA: TGTGCCAGCAGCCAAGAAAACTCCTACGAGCAGTACTTC.

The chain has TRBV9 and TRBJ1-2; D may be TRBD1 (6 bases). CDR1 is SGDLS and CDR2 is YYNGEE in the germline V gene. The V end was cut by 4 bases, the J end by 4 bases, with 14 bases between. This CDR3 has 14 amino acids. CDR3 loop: CASSPSGARYGYTF. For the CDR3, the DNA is TGTGCCAGCAGCCCCTCGGGGGCGCGCTATGGCTACACCTTC.

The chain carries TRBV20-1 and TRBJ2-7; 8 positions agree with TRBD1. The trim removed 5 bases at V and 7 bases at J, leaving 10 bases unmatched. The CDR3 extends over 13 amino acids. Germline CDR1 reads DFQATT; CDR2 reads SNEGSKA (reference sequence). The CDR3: CSAQGQGAREQYF. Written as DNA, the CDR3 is TGCAGTGCTCAAGGGCAGGGGGCGCGGGAGCAGTACTTC.

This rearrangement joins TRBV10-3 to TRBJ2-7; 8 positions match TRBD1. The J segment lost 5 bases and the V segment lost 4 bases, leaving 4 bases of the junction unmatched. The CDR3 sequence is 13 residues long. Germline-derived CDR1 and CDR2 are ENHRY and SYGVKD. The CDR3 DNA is TGTGCCATCAGTGGCAGGGGGCGGGACGAGCAGTACTTC. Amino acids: CAISGRGRDEQYF.

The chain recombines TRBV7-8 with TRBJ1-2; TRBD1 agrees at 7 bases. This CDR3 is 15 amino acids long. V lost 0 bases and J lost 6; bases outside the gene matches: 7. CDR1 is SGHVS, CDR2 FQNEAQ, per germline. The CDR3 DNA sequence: TGTGCCAGCAGCTTAGCTCACGCAGGGGGTGATGGCTACACCTTC. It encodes CASSLAHAGGDGYTF.

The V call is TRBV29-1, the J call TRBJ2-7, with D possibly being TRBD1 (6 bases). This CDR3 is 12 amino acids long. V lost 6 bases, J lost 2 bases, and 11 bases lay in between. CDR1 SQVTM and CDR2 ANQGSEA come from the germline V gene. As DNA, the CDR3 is TGCAGCGTCGTCGGGACAACCTACGAGCAGTACTTC. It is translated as CSVVGTTYEQYF.

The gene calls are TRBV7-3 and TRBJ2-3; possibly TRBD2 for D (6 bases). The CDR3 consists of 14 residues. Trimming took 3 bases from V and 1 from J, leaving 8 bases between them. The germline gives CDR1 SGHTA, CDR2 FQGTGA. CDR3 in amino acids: CASSFLAGTDTQYF. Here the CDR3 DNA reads TGTGCCAGCAGCTTCTTAGCGGGCACAGATACGCAGTATTTT.

The CDR3 sequence: CASSQLGQGDQPQHF. The CDR3 nucleotides read TGCGCCAGCAGCCAACTTGGACAGGGGGACCAGCCCCAGCATTTT. This chain joins TRBV4-1 and TRBJ1-5; 10 nucleotides agree with TRBD1. Germline V gene data show CDR1 as MGHRA and CDR2 as YSYEKL. The trim removed 2 bases at V and 7 bases at J, leaving 5 bases unmatched. The CDR3 consists of 15 residues.

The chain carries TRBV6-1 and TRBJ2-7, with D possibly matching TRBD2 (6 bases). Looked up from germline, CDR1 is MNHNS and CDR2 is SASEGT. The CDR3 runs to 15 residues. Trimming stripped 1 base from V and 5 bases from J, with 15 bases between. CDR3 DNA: TGTGCCAGCAGTGAAGAGACTAGACCCCCGCACGAGCAGTACTTC. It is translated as CASSEETRPPHEQYF.

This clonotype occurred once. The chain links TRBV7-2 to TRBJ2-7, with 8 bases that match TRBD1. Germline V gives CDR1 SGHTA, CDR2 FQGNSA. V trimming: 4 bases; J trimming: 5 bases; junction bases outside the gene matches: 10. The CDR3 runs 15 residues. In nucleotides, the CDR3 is TGTGCCAGCAGCTCGCGACAGGGGATCGGGGACGAGCAGTACTTC. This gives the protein CASSSRQGIGDEQYF.

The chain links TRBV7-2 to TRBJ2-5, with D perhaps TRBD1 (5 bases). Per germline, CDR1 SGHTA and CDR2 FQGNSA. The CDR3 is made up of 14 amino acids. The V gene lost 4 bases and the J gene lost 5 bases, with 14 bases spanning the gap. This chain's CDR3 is CASSSLPGWETQYF. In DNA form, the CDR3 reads TGTGCCAGCAGCTCCCTCCCAGGGTGGGAGACCCAGTACTTC.

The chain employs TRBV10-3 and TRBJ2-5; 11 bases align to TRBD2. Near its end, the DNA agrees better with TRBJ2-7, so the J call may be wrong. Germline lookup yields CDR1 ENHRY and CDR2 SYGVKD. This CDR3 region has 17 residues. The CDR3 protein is CAISESRISGRAREQYF. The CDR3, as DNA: TGTGCCATCAGTGAGTCCCGCATTAGCGGGAGGGCGCGCGAGCAGTACTTC.

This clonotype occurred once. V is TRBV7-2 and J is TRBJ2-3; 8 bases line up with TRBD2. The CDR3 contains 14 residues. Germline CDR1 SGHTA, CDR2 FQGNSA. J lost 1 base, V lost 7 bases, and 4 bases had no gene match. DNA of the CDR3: TGTGCCAGCAACCCACTAGCGGGCACAGATACGCAGTATTTT. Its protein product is CASNPLAGTDTQYF.

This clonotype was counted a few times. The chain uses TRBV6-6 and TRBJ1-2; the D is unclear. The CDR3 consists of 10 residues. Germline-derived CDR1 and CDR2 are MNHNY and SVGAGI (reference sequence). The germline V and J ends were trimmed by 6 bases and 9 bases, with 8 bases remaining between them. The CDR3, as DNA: TGTGCCAGCAGACTCGTCCGCTACACCTTC. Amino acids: CASRLVRYTF.

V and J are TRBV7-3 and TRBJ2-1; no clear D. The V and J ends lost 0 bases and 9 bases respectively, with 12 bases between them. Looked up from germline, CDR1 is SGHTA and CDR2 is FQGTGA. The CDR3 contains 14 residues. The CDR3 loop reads CASSLTPGVPEQFF. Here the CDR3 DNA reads TGTGCCAGCAGCTTAACCCCAGGTGTACCTGAGCAGTTCTTC.

In DNA form, the CDR3 reads TGCAGTGCTAGATATAGCGGGAGCTCCTACGAGCAGTACTTC. Translation gives CSARYSGSSYEQYF. This rearrangement joins TRBV20-1 to TRBJ2-4; TRBD2 matches 9 bases. Judging by the DNA end, TRBJ2-7 fits better; the J call may be wrong. The CDR3 length is 14 residues. CDR1 and CDR2 (germline): DFQATT, SNEGSKA (reference sequence).

DNA for the CDR3: TGTGCCAGTAGTCCGCGGACCGTTAACTATGGCTACACCTTC. Its protein product is CASSPRTVNYGYTF. The rearrangement joins TRBV19 to TRBJ1-2; D not resolved. V was clipped by 5 bases and J by 1 base, with 11 bases between them. CDR1 and CDR2 (germline): LNHDA, SQIVND (reference sequence). The CDR3 contains 14 residues. Combining the CDR3 with reference TRBV19 and TRBJ1-2 gives the whole variable domain DGGITQSPKYLFRKEGQNVTLSCEQNLNHDAMYWYRQDPGQGLRLIYYSQIVNDFQKGDIAEGYSVSREKKESFPLTVTSAQKNPTAFYLCASSPRTVNYGYTFGSGTRLTVV.

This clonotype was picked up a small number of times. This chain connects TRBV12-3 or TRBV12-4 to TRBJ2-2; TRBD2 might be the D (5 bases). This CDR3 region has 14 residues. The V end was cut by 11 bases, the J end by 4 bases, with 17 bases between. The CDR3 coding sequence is TGTGCCGTCCGAAGGGAGTTGGGCACCGGGGAGCTGTTTTTT. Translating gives CAVRRELGTGELFF.

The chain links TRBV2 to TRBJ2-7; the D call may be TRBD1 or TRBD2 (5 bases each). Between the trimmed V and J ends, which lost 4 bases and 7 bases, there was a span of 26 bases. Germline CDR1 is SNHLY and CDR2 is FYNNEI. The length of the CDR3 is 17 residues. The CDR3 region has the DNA TGTGCCAGCAGTGCCCCCTTGGATCTACAACCCTGGGGGGAGCAGTACTTC. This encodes CASSAPLDLQPWGEQYF.

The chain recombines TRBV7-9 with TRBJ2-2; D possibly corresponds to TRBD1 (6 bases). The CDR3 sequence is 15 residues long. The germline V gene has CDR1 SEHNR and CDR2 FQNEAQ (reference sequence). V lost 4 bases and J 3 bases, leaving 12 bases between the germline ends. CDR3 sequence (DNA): TGTGCCAGCAGCTACAGGGAATCGTACACCGGGGAGCTGTTTTTT. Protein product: CASSYRESYTGELFF.

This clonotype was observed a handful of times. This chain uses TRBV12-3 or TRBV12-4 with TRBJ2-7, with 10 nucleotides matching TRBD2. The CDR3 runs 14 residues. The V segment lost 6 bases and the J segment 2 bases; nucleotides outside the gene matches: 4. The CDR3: CASRLAGRTYEQYF. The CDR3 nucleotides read TGTGCCAGCAGACTAGCGGGACGAACCTACGAGCAGTACTTC.

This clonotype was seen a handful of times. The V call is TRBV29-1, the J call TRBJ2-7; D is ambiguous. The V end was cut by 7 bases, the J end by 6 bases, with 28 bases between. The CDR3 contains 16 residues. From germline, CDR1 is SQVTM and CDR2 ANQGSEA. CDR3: CSDSLRTADPTFEQYF. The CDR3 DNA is TGCAGCGACTCCCTGAGGACCGCCGACCCTACGTTCGAGCAGTACTTC.

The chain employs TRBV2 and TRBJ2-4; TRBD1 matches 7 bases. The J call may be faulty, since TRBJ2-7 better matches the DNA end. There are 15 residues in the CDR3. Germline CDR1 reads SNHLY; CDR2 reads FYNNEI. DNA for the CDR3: TGTGCCAGCAGTGAATCGGTAGGGACAGTGTACGAGCAGTACTTC. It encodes CASSESVGTVYEQYF.

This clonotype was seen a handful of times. CDR3 coding DNA: TGTGCCAGCAGCCAAGGCGGACGGGCATCGGATGAGCAGTTCTTC. Translating gives CASSQGGRASDEQFF. The chain uses TRBV3-1 and TRBJ2-1, with no clear D. Germline loops: CDR1 LGHDT, CDR2 YNNKEL (reference sequence). The CDR3 contains 15 residues. V was cut by 1 base and J by 8 bases, with 15 bases left in between.

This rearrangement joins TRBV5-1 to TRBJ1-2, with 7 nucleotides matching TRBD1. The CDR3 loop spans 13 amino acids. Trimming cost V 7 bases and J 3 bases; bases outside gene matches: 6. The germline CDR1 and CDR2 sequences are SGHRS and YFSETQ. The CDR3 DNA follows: TGCGCCAGCGCGGCGACAGGGCACTATGGCTACACCTTC. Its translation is CASAATGHYGYTF.

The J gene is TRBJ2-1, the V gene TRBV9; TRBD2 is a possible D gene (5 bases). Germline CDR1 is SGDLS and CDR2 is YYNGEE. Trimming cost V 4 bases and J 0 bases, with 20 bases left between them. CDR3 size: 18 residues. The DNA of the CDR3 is TGTGCCAGCAGCTCCCCCGGAGGTGTCGTTAGCTCCTACAATGAGCAGTTCTTC. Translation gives CASSSPGGVVSSYNEQFF.

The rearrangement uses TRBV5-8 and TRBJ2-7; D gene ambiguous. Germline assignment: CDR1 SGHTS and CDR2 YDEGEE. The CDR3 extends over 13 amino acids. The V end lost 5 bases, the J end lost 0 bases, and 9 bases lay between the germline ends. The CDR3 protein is CASRLPTSYEQYF. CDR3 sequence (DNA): TGTGCCAGCAGGCTCCCGACCTCCTACGAGCAGTACTTC.

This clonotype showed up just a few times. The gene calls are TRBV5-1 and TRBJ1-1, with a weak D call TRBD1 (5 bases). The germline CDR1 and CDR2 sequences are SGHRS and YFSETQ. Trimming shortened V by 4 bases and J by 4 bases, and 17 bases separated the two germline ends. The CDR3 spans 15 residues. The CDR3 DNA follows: TGCGCCAGCAGCCCGGGTAGATTAGGGGTCACTGAAGCTTTCTTT. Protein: CASSPGRLGVTEAFF.